This TCR beta chain was captured by sequencing in a study of T cell responses to AZD1222 COVID-19 vaccine. Study context: Analyses pooled second doses at about 4 or about 12 weeks. Study-level results: Clonal diversity may have been underestimated, and the donors were mostly white British, with more females than males. Spike-specific TCR depth and breadth grew after two AZD1222 doses. Spike-wide coverage was observed for vaccine-associated CD4 TCRs, with dominant responses at 160-218 and 743-854.

On this clone: What it binds is not known.

The CDR3 runs 15 residues. V was pared by 3 bases and J by 3 bases, with 3 bases of the junction left unmatched. Germline CDR1 is LNHDA and CDR2 is SQIVND (reference sequence). Some clones are missing from TCRdb's copy, which holds only in-frame ones; the method was immunoSEQ multiplex PCR. The data contain 60,000 to 70,000 clones, roughly 82% of them singletons. The TCR originated in an adult in good health. The V gene is TRBV19, the J gene TRBJ2-7, with 12 bases that match TRBD2. This material consisted of peripheral blood, taken on day 0 of AZD1222 vaccination. The CDR3 region is CASSMTSGGIYEQYF. DNA of the CDR3: TGTGCCAGTAGTATGACTAGCGGGGGAATCTACGAGCAGTACTTC.